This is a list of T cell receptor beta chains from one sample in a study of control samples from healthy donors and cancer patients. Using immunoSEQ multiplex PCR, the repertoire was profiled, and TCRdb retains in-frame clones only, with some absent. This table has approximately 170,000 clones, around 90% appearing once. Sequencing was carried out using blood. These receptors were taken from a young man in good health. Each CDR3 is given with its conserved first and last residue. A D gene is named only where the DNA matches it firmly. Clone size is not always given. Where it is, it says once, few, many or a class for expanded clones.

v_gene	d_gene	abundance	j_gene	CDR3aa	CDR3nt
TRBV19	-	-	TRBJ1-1	CASSIAGEGTEAFF	TGTGCCAGTAGTATTGCGGGGGAGGGGACTGAAGCTTTCTTT
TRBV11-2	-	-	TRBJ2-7	CASSPPSQYEQYF	TGTGCCAGCAGTCCCCCATCCCAGTACGAGCAGTACTTC
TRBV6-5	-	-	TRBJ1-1	CASAGPGGRNTEAFF	TGTGCCAGCGCCGGGCCGGGGGGAAGGAACACTGAAGCTTTCTTT
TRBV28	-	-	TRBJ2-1	CASRLRGEQFF	TGTGCCAGCAGACTCCGGGGTGAGCAGTTCTTC
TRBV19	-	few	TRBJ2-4	CASEDGGLGKNIQYF	TGTGCCAGCGAAGACGGAGGTCTGGGCAAAAACATTCAGTACTTC
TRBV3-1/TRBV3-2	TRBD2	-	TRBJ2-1	CASSQVDRGVWGNEQFF	TGTGCCAGCAGCCAAGTTGACCGGGGGGTTTGGGGCAATGAGCAGTTCTTC
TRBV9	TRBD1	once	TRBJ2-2	CASSAGTANTGELFF	TGTGCCAGCAGCGCGGGGACAGCGAACACCGGGGAGCTGTTTTTT
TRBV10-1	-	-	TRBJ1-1	CASRATRNTEAFF	TGCGCCAGCAGAGCCACTCGGAACACTGAAGCTTTCTTT
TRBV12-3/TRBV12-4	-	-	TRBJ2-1	CASSLRDEQFF	TGTGCCAGCAGTTTACGGGATGAGCAGTTCTTC
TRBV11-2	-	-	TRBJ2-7	CASSLVGLEQYF	TGTGCCAGCAGCTTAGTAGGGCTGGAGCAGTACTTC
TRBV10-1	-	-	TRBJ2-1	CASSEGGYPYNEQFF	TGCGCCAGCAGTGAGGGGGGTTATCCCTACAATGAGCAGTTCTTC
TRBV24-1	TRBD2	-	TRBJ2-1	CATSDFETSGNNEQFF	TGTGCCACCAGTGATTTCGAGACTAGCGGGAACAATGAGCAGTTCTTC
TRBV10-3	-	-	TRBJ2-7	CAISASFYEQYF	TGTGCCATCAGTGCCTCCTTCTACGAGCAGTACTTC
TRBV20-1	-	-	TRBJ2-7	CSATDYEQYF	TGCAGTGCTACTGACTACGAGCAGTACTTC
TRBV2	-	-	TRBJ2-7	CASGSSEAYEQYF	TGTGCCAGCGGGTCTAGCGAGGCCTACGAGCAGTACTTC